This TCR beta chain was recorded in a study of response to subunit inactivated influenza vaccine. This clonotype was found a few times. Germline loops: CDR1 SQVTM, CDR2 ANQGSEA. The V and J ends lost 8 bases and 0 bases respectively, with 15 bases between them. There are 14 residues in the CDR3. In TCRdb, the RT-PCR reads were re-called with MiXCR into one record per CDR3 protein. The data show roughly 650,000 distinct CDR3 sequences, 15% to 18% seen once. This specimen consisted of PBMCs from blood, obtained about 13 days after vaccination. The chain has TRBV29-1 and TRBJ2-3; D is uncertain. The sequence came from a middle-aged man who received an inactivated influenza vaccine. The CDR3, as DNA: TGCAGCCACCTACAGCGCGCTAGCACAGATACGCAGTATTTT. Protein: CSHLQRASTDTQYF.